The present T cell receptor beta chain was sequenced within a study of blood T cell repertoires in COVID-19. Repertoires were generated with immunoSEQ multiplex PCR, while TCRdb's copy carries only in-frame clones and drops some. The sample lists 150,000 or so clones, around 84% occurring once. The CDR3 spans 17 residues. CDR1 KGHSH and CDR2 LQKENI come from the germline V gene. V lost 3 bases and J lost 2; bases outside the gene matches: 7. In this sample, this clone turned up once. This clonotype was obtained from a woman aged 45-60 years in a cohort sampled during active or convalescent COVID-19. This rearrangement joins TRBV18 to TRBJ1-1, with TRBD1 matching over 12 bases. Specimen: peripheral blood. The CDR3 DNA is TGTGCCAGCTCACCGTCCGGGACAGGGGGCGTTAACACTGAAGCTTTCTTT. Protein product: CASSPSGTGGVNTEAFF.